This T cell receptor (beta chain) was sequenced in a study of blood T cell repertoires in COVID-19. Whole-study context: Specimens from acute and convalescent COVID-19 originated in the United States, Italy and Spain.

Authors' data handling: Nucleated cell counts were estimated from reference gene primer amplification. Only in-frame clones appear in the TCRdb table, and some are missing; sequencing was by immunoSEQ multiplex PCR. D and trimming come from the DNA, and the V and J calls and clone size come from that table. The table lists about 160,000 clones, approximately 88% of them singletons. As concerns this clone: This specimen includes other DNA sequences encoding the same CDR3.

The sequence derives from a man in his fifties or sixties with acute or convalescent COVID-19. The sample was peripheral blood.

CDR3 region: CASSLGQGANEQYF. CDR3 sequence (DNA): TGCGCCAGCAGCTTGGGACAGGGGGCTAACGAGCAGTACTTC. The chain is built from TRBV5-1 and TRBJ2-7; 10 bases line up with TRBD1. V dropped 0 bases and J dropped 5; count of bases not matched to a gene: 2. The CDR3 loop spans 14 amino acids. CDR1 SGHRS and CDR2 YFSETQ come from the germline V gene. Supplemented by reference TRBV5-1 and TRBJ2-7, the full variable domain reads KAGVTQTPRYLIKTRGQQVTLSCSPISGHRSVSWYQQTPGQGLQFLFEYFSETQRNKGNFPGRFSGRQFSNSRSEMNVSTLELGDSALYLCASSLGQGANEQYFGPGTRLTVT.